Listed below are T cell receptor beta chains from one sample, sequenced in a study of cytomegalovirus exposure and HLA in healthy donors. TCRdb's table, derived via immunoSEQ multiplex PCR, lists solely in-frame clones and lacks some. The sample yields 90,000 to 120,000 clones, roughly 80% seen once. The sequencing input was PBMCs. The receptors derive from a man younger than 40 in good health and CMV-seropositive. CDR3s include the opening cysteine and the closing phenylalanine or tryptophan. D genes are given only for firm matches. Size values are once, few and many counts, or a class for expanded clones, and some rows have none.

clone_size: .; v_call: TRBV9; d_call: TRBD2; j_call: TRBJ2-2; cdr3_aa: CASGRLAPGTGELFF; cdr3_nt: TGTGCCAGCGGGAGACTAGCTCCGGGCACCGGGGAGCTGTTTTTT
clone_size: .; v_call: TRBV7-9; d_call: .; j_call: TRBJ1-3; cdr3_aa: CASSWGRGTGNTIYF; cdr3_nt: TGTGCCAGCAGCTGGGGTAGGGGGACTGGAAACACCATATATTTT
clone_size: .; v_call: TRBV7-2; d_call: .; j_call: TRBJ2-5; cdr3_aa: CASSLTERETQYF; cdr3_nt: TGTGCCAGCAGCTTAACTGAGAGGGAGACCCAGTACTTC
clone_size: .; v_call: TRBV7-8; d_call: TRBD1; j_call: TRBJ2-7; cdr3_aa: CASSSHRDRGPYEQYF; cdr3_nt: TGTGCCAGCAGCTCACATCGGGACAGGGGGCCCTACGAGCAGTACTTC
clone_size: few; v_call: TRBV29-1; d_call: .; j_call: TRBJ1-1; cdr3_aa: CSAQPGLNTEAFF; cdr3_nt: TGCAGCGCCCAGCCGGGACTCAACACTGAAGCTTTCTTT
clone_size: few; v_call: TRBV6-5; d_call: .; j_call: TRBJ1-1; cdr3_aa: CASSYLQGRSTEAFF; cdr3_nt: TGTGCCAGCAGTTATTTACAGGGAAGATCCACTGAAGCTTTCTTT
clone_size: .; v_call: TRBV25-1; d_call: .; j_call: TRBJ2-7; cdr3_aa: CASRGAYEQYF; cdr3_nt: TGTGCCAGCAGAGGGGCCTACGAGCAGTACTTC
clone_size: once; v_call: TRBV14; d_call: .; j_call: TRBJ1-1; cdr3_aa: CASRSSGRANTEAFF; cdr3_nt: TGTGCCAGCAGATCTTCGGGGAGGGCCAACACTGAAGCTTTCTTT
clone_size: .; v_call: TRBV5-4; d_call: TRBD2; j_call: TRBJ2-5; cdr3_aa: CASSGGTSGTGETQYF; cdr3_nt: TGTGCCAGCAGCGGAGGGACTAGCGGGACAGGGGAGACCCAGTACTTC
clone_size: .; v_call: TRBV7-7; d_call: .; j_call: TRBJ2-2; cdr3_aa: CASSLQGSQTGELFF; cdr3_nt: TGTGCCAGCAGCTTACAGGGGAGTCAAACCGGGGAGCTGTTTTTT
clone_size: few; v_call: TRBV7-2; d_call: .; j_call: TRBJ1-2; cdr3_aa: CASSLEAVEGSLYGYTF; cdr3_nt: TGTGCCAGCAGCTTAGAGGCGGTGGAGGGGTCCCTCTATGGCTACACCTTC
clone_size: .; v_call: TRBV10-1; d_call: .; j_call: TRBJ2-4; cdr3_aa: CASSARGAKNIQYF; cdr3_nt: TGCGCCAGCAGTGCGCGGGGAGCCAAAAACATTCAGTACTTC
clone_size: .; v_call: TRBV23-1; d_call: TRBD2; j_call: TRBJ2-5; cdr3_aa: CASSHPGLAGGPETQYF; cdr3_nt: TGCGCCAGCAGTCACCCCGGACTAGCGGGGGGGCCAGAGACCCAGTACTTC
clone_size: few; v_call: TRBV19; d_call: .; j_call: TRBJ1-5; cdr3_aa: CASSLLNQPQHF; cdr3_nt: TGTGCCAGTAGCCTCCTCAATCAGCCCCAGCATTTT
clone_size: once; v_call: TRBV5-4; d_call: TRBD2; j_call: TRBJ2-1; cdr3_aa: CASSLISGGWQFF; cdr3_nt: TGTGCCAGCAGCTTAATTTCGGGAGGATGGCAGTTCTTC
clone_size: .; v_call: TRBV27; d_call: .; j_call: TRBJ1-1; cdr3_aa: CASSPFLNTEAFF; cdr3_nt: TGTGCCAGCAGCCCCTTCCTGAACACTGAAGCTTTCTTT
clone_size: .; v_call: TRBV2; d_call: TRBD1; j_call: TRBJ1-2; cdr3_aa: CASTLRRGLRNYGYTF; cdr3_nt: TGTGCCAGCACCCTTCGGAGGGGGCTCCGCAACTATGGCTACACCTTC
clone_size: .; v_call: TRBV7-3; d_call: TRBD2; j_call: TRBJ2-3; cdr3_aa: CASSLKTGGPDTQYF; cdr3_nt: TGTGCCAGCAGCTTAAAAACGGGGGGGCCAGATACGCAGTATTTT
clone_size: .; v_call: TRBV2; d_call: TRBD1; j_call: TRBJ1-5; cdr3_aa: CASRNRDRYQPQHF; cdr3_nt: TGTGCCAGCAGGAACCGGGACAGATATCAGCCCCAGCATTTT
clone_size: .; v_call: TRBV7-9; d_call: .; j_call: TRBJ1-1; cdr3_aa: CASSLEWRAEAFF; cdr3_nt: TGTGCCAGCAGCTTAGAGTGGCGGGCTGAAGCTTTCTTT
clone_size: .; v_call: TRBV19; d_call: TRBD1; j_call: TRBJ2-7; cdr3_aa: CASSKLPGQGALVRNEQYF; cdr3_nt: TGTGCCAGTAGTAAACTCCCGGGACAGGGGGCGTTGGTCCGCAACGAGCAGTACTTC
clone_size: .; v_call: TRBV27; d_call: TRBD2; j_call: TRBJ2-3; cdr3_aa: CASSLAGVGTDTQYF; cdr3_nt: TGTGCCAGCAGTCTAGCGGGGGTTGGGACAGATACGCAGTATTTT
clone_size: .; v_call: TRBV30; d_call: TRBD1; j_call: TRBJ2-2; cdr3_aa: CAWKGQANTGELFF; cdr3_nt: TGTGCCTGGAAAGGACAGGCGAACACCGGGGAGCTGTTTTTT
clone_size: .; v_call: TRBV19; d_call: TRBD2; j_call: TRBJ2-4; cdr3_aa: CASSQGLAKNSQYF; cdr3_nt: TGTGCCAGTAGTCAAGGACTAGCCAAAAACAGTCAGTACTTC
clone_size: .; v_call: TRBV30; d_call: TRBD1; j_call: TRBJ1-5; cdr3_aa: CAWSVKGARQPQHF; cdr3_nt: TGTGCCTGGAGTGTTAAGGGGGCGAGGCAGCCCCAGCATTTT
clone_size: .; v_call: TRBV30; d_call: .; j_call: TRBJ1-3; cdr3_aa: CAWSRGSGNTIYF; cdr3_nt: TGTGCCTGGAGTCGGGGATCTGGAAACACCATATATTTT
clone_size: .; v_call: TRBV15; d_call: TRBD1; j_call: TRBJ2-7; cdr3_aa: CATSRDSETGMSYEQYF; cdr3_nt: TGTGCCACCAGCAGAGATTCGGAGACAGGGATGTCCTACGAGCAGTACTTC
clone_size: .; v_call: TRBV2; d_call: TRBD1; j_call: TRBJ1-1; cdr3_aa: CASSDPRTGGAFF; cdr3_nt: TGTGCCAGCAGTGACCCGAGGACAGGGGGAGCTTTCTTT
clone_size: once; v_call: TRBV28; d_call: TRBD1; j_call: TRBJ2-7; cdr3_aa: CASIPGQGWEQYF; cdr3_nt: TGTGCCAGCATCCCGGGACAGGGGTGGGAGCAGTACTTC
clone_size: .; v_call: TRBV7-3; d_call: TRBD1; j_call: TRBJ1-6; cdr3_aa: CASSSQGVNSPLHF; cdr3_nt: TGTGCCAGCAGCTCACAGGGGGTTAATTCACCCCTCCACTTT
clone_size: .; v_call: TRBV19; d_call: TRBD1; j_call: TRBJ1-1; cdr3_aa: CASRHQGDHTEAFF; cdr3_nt: TGTGCCAGTAGGCACCAGGGGGATCACACTGAAGCTTTCTTT
clone_size: .; v_call: TRBV10-1; d_call: TRBD2; j_call: TRBJ2-1; cdr3_aa: CAIAGRVVEQFF; cdr3_nt: TGCGCCATAGCCGGGAGGGTTGTTGAGCAGTTCTTC
clone_size: .; v_call: TRBV19; d_call: .; j_call: TRBJ1-5; cdr3_aa: CAGRGRQGTQGWEPQHF; cdr3_nt: TGTGCCGGTAGGGGCCGGCAGGGGACCCAAGGGTGGGAGCCCCAGCATTTT
clone_size: .; v_call: TRBV2; d_call: TRBD1; j_call: TRBJ1-5; cdr3_aa: CASRDRDQPQHF; cdr3_nt: TGTGCCAGCCGGGACAGGGATCAGCCCCAGCATTTT
clone_size: .; v_call: TRBV2; d_call: TRBD2; j_call: TRBJ2-3; cdr3_aa: CASSDRLAGTDTQYF; cdr3_nt: TGTGCCAGCAGTGACAGACTAGCGGGCACAGATACGCAGTATTTT
clone_size: .; v_call: TRBV5-6; d_call: .; j_call: TRBJ1-1; cdr3_aa: CASSLGPYTEAFF; cdr3_nt: TGTGCCAGCAGCTTGGGTCCTTACACTGAAGCTTTCTTT
clone_size: .; v_call: TRBV30; d_call: .; j_call: TRBJ2-5; cdr3_aa: CAWRTGGEQYF; cdr3_nt: TGTGCCTGGCGTACAGGGGGGGAGCAGTACTTC
clone_size: .; v_call: TRBV7-9; d_call: .; j_call: TRBJ1-5; cdr3_aa: CSSSFGSGAYSNQPQHF; cdr3_nt: TGTTCCAGCAGCTTCGGTTCAGGGGCCTATAGCAATCAGCCCCAGCATTTT
clone_size: .; v_call: TRBV7-8; d_call: .; j_call: TRBJ1-1; cdr3_aa: CASSLVRGTEAFF; cdr3_nt: TGTGCCAGCAGCTTAGTCAGGGGTACTGAAGCTTTCTTT
clone_size: .; v_call: TRBV7-9; d_call: .; j_call: TRBJ1-1; cdr3_aa: CASSSFRGKGAEAFF; cdr3_nt: TGTGCCAGCAGCTCGTTCAGGGGAAAAGGTGCTGAAGCTTTCTTT
clone_size: .; v_call: TRBV30; d_call: TRBD1; j_call: TRBJ1-6; cdr3_aa: CAWGQVYSYNSPLHF; cdr3_nt: TGTGCCTGGGGACAGGTCTATTCCTATAATTCACCCCTCCACTTT
clone_size: .; v_call: TRBV5-1; d_call: .; j_call: TRBJ1-4; cdr3_aa: CASSEGRVGEKLFF; cdr3_nt: TGCGCCAGCAGTGAGGGTAGGGTCGGCGAAAAACTGTTTTTT
clone_size: .; v_call: TRBV9; d_call: .; j_call: TRBJ1-5; cdr3_aa: CASSVGGGNQPQHF; cdr3_nt: TGTGCCAGCAGCGTGGGGGGGGGAAATCAGCCCCAGCATTTT
clone_size: .; v_call: TRBV9; d_call: TRBD1; j_call: TRBJ2-2; cdr3_aa: CASSVASGTANTGELFF; cdr3_nt: TGTGCCAGCAGCGTAGCTTCCGGGACAGCGAACACCGGGGAGCTGTTTTTT